The source of this T cell receptor (beta chain) is a study of T-cell reconstitution after alpha-beta-depleted transplantation in children. At least ten counts were recorded for this clonotype. Preparation of the TCRbeta library used unique molecular identifiers. TCRdb recomputed calls from the PCR reads with MiXCR, one row per CDR3 protein. The data show roughly 280,000 distinct CDR3 sequences, 11% seen once. This clonotype was sampled from a male patient aged 2-9 years who had a stem cell transplant for chronic granulomatous disease, so the T cells may come from the graft donor. Sequenced material: peripheral blood, taken 180 days after TCRalphabeta/CD19-depleted stem cell transplant.

For the CDR3, the DNA is TGTGCCAGCAGTTGGACTTTTAGCGGGAGCGGGACGGAGACCCAGTACTTC. Translated, it gives CASSWTFSGSGTETQYF. This chain uses TRBV28 with TRBJ2-5; 9 positions match TRBD2. The CDR3 is made up of 17 amino acids. V lost 4 bases and J lost 5; bases outside the gene matches: 14. Germline V gene lookup returns CDR1 MDHEN and CDR2 SYDVKM.